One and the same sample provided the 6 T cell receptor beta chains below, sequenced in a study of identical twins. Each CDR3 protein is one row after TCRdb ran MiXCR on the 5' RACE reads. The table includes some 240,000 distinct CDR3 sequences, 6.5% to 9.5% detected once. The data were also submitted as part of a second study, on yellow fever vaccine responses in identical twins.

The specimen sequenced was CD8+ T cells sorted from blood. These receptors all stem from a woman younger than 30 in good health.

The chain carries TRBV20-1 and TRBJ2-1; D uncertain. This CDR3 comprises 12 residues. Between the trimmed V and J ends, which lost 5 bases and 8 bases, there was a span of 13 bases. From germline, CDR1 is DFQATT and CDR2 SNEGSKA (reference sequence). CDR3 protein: CSADFYGYEQFF. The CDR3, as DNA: TGCAGTGCTGACTTTTATGGGTATGAGCAGTTCTTC.

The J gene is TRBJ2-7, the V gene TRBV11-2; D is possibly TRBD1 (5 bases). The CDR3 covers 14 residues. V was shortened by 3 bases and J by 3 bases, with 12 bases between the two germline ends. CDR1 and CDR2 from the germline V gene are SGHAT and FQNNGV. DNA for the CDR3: TGTGCCAGCAGCTTTAGACAGCTAAACTACGAGCAGTACTTC. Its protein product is CASSFRQLNYEQYF.

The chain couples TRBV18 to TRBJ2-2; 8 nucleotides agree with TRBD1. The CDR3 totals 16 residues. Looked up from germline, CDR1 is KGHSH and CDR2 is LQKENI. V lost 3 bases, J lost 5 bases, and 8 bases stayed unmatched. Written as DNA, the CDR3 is TGTGCCAGCTCACCCTGGGACAGGCCGGATACCGGGGAGCTGTTTTTT. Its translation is CASSPWDRPDTGELFF.

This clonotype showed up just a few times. CDR3 amino acids: CASSYSGPVGSPLHF. The CDR3 nucleotides are TGTGCCAGCAGCTACTCGGGCCCCGTGGGTTCACCCCTCCACTTT. The genes are TRBV11-1 and TRBJ1-6; D is unclear. The CDR3 runs 15 residues. The germline V gene encodes CDR1 SGHAT and CDR2 FQDESV (reference sequence). The V and J ends lost 4 bases and 9 bases respectively, with 16 bases between them.

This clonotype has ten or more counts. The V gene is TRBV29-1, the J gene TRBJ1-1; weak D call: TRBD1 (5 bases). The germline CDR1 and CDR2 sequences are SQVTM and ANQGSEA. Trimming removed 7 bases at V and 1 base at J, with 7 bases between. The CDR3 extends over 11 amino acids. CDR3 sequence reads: CSADRNTEAFF. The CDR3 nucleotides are TGCAGCGCTGACAGGAACACTGAAGCTTTCTTT.

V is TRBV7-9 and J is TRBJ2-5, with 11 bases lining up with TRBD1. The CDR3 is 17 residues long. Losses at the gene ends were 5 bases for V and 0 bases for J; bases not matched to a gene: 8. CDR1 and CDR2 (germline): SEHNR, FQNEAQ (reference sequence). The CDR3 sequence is CASSGRDRGTYQETQYF. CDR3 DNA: TGTGCCAGCAGCGGCCGGGACAGGGGGACATACCAAGAGACCCAGTACTTC.